Below, 13 T cell receptor beta chains from the same sample are listed, as sequenced in a study of OX40 agonist ivuxolimab in advanced cancers. TCRdb's table, derived via immunoSEQ multiplex PCR, lists solely in-frame clones and lacks some. The table records tens of thousands of clones, about 94% of them present only once. The specimen comprised CD4+ or CD8+ T cells sorted from blood, sampled in a trial of the OX40 agonist ivuxolimab. Source of these receptors: an adult with an advanced solid tumor such as melanoma, head and neck, liver or kidney cancer.

J is TRBJ2-7 and V is TRBV19, with D perhaps TRBD1 or TRBD2 (5 bases each). V shed 6 bases and J shed 0 bases, with 12 bases lying between them. Germline V lookup: CDR1 LNHDA, CDR2 SQIVND (reference sequence). The CDR3 is made up of 14 amino acids. CDR3 loop: CASSWDGYSYEQYF. As DNA, the CDR3 is TGTGCCAGTAGCTGGGACGGCTACTCCTACGAGCAGTACTTC.

The chain combines TRBV5-1 with TRBJ2-7, with 9 bases that match TRBD1. The CDR3 is 15 residues long. The V gene end was trimmed by 3 bases and the J gene end by 5 bases; junction bases not matched to a gene: 9. Germline-derived CDR1 and CDR2 are SGHRS and YFSETQ. This CDR3 reads CASSSPGQGANEQYF. The CDR3 DNA reads as TGCGCCAGCAGCTCGCCGGGACAGGGAGCGAACGAGCAGTACTTC. The variable domain in full, with the rest retrieved from reference TRBV5-1 and TRBJ2-7, is KAGVTQTPRYLIKTRGQQVTLSCSPISGHRSVSWYQQTPGQGLQFLFEYFSETQRNKGNFPGRFSGRQFSNSRSEMNVSTLELGDSALYLCASSSPGQGANEQYFGPGTRLTVT.

This chain uses TRBV10-1 with TRBJ2-2, with 9 bases aligning to TRBD1. CDR3 length: 17 amino acids. Germline V gene lookup returns CDR1 WNHNN and CDR2 SYGVQD (reference sequence). J lost 1 base, V lost 8 bases, and 11 bases had no gene match. The chain's CDR3 is CASLPHDRGVNTGELFF. The CDR3 DNA reads as TGCGCCAGCCTACCCCATGACAGGGGGGTGAACACCGGGGAGCTGTTTTTT.

The J gene is TRBJ2-5, the V gene TRBV27; tentative D call: TRBD2 (6 bases). The CDR3 runs to 15 residues. The germline V gene has CDR1 MNHEY and CDR2 SMNVEV (reference sequence). The V end lost 2 bases, the J end lost 5 bases, and 15 bases lay between the germline ends. The CDR3: CASSLGLAEAETQYF. The DNA of the CDR3 is TGTGCCAGCAGTTTAGGGTTAGCGGAGGCGGAGACCCAGTACTTC.

The V call is TRBV19, the J call TRBJ2-2; 14 nucleotides line up with TRBD2. CDR3 length equals 19 residues. The junction had 9 bases not matched to a gene; V was cut back by 5 bases and J by 1 base. CDR1 LNHDA and CDR2 SQIVND come from the germline V gene (reference sequence). CDR3 in amino acids: CASSATGTSGGLNTGELFF. CDR3 bases: TGTGCCAGTAGTGCCACCGGGACTAGCGGGGGCCTGAACACCGGGGAGCTGTTTTTT.

J is TRBJ1-4 and V is TRBV6-5; D unresolved. V lost 2 bases, J lost 14 bases, and 9 bases lay in between. The CDR3 covers 11 residues. Germline-derived CDR1 and CDR2 are MNHEY and SVGAGI. The CDR3 DNA sequence: TGTGCCAGCAGTTACCGAGGGCTTCTGTTTTTT. Protein sequence: CASSYRGLLFF.

The V call is TRBV21-1, the J call TRBJ1-5. TRBV21-1 is an annotated pseudogene. The CDR3 contains 18 residues. CDR3 nucleotides: TGTGCCAGCAGCAAATCCTGGGGGGTAACATCCACCAATCAGCCCCAGCATTTT. It translates to CASSKSWGVTSTNQPQHF.

The chain links TRBV27 to TRBJ1-1, with a tentative D call TRBD1 (5 bases). Looked up from germline, CDR1 is MNHEY and CDR2 is SMNVEV (reference sequence). Deletions cut 0 bases from V and 7 bases from J, with 15 bases between. The CDR3 contains 15 residues. The CDR3 DNA is TGTGCCAGCAGTTTATCGGGGGGTATAATCCATGAAGCTTTCTTT. Translating it yields CASSLSGGIIHEAFF.

The V and J genes are TRBV2 and TRBJ2-3; D gene ambiguous. Germline V gene sequence: CDR1 SNHLY, CDR2 FYNNEI. Trimming stripped 0 bases from V and 4 bases from J, with 5 bases between. This CDR3 has 13 amino acids. CDR3 sequence (DNA): TGTGCCAGCAGTGAAGCTTTATCAGATACGCAGTATTTT. Protein: CASSEALSDTQYF.

This chain uses TRBV29-1 with TRBJ2-2; 9 nucleotides line up with TRBD2. J lost 3 bases, V lost 5 bases, and 7 bases had no gene match. The CDR3 has 15 amino acids. CDR1 SQVTM and CDR2 ANQGSEA come from the germline V gene. CDR3 protein: CSVYGGGEYTGELFF. In DNA form, the CDR3 reads TGCAGCGTTTACGGCGGGGGGGAATACACCGGGGAGCTGTTTTTT.

The chain carries TRBV25-1 and TRBJ2-3, with unresolved D. Between the trimmed V and J ends, which lost 4 bases and 4 bases, there was a span of 18 bases. From germline, CDR1 is MGHDK and CDR2 SYGVNS. The CDR3 covers 16 residues. This CDR3 is CASSVRTAAYSDTQYF. CDR3 DNA: TGTGCCAGCAGTGTGCGAACCGCTGCGTATTCAGATACGCAGTATTTT.

The rearrangement joins TRBV9 to TRBJ2-3, with 9 bases that match TRBD2. The CDR3 is 17 amino acids. V lost 3 bases and J lost 2; bases outside the gene matches: 10. CDR1 is SGDLS and CDR2 is YYNGEE in the germline V gene. The CDR3 nucleotides read TGTGCCAGCAGCGATTCCTCTAGCGGGGATCACACAGATACGCAGTATTTT. Translating gives CASSDSSSGDHTDTQYF.

On this clone itself: Germline and junction disagree at one end, which may indicate a read error. The chain employs TRBV6-6 and TRBJ2-7; D unclear. Germline CDR1 is MNHNY and CDR2 is SVGAGI (reference sequence). This CDR3 has 9 residues. The CDR3 region is CASSYPLHF. CDR3 coding DNA: TGTGCCAGCAGTTACCCTCTCCACTTC.